This T cell receptor beta chain was documented in a study of T cell changes during pregnancy in multiple sclerosis. The CDR3 extends over 12 amino acids. Germline assignment: CDR1 SEHNR and CDR2 FQNEAQ (reference sequence). The repertoire was sequenced with immunoSEQ multiplex PCR; TCRdb's copy has only in-frame clones and lacks some. The sample gives about 22,000 clones, less than 90% of which show up once; 7.7% is in the top ten. The chain recombines TRBV7-9 with TRBJ2-5; D gene uncertain. TRBJ2-7 matches the DNA end more closely, so the J call is doubtful. The clonotype comes from a female donor with multiple sclerosis, enrolled in a pregnancy study. Sequences were derived from CD8+ T cells from peripheral blood mononuclear cells, sampled after pregnancy. CDR3 DNA: TGTGCCAGCAGCTTAGCTCTGCGCGAGCAGTACTTC. Translated: CASSLALREQYF.